The clone carrying this T cell receptor (beta chain) was counted a single time. Its matching antigen is unknown. Germline V gene lookup returns CDR1 MNHEY and CDR2 SMNVEV (reference sequence). V shed 8 bases, J shed 7 bases, and the junction held 13 bases outside the gene matches. There are 15 residues in the CDR3. This sample stems from a study of blood T cells in healthy people across ages. Each donor had approximately 10 milliliters of peripheral blood drawn. General study results and limits: Diversity figures based on one million T cells were deemed too low. Age advanced and TCR beta diversity per million T cells fell, roughly linearly.

A second PCR, run for roughly 7 to 12 cycles, used a sample-barcoded 5' primer plus a J-beta primer mix. A tag from a template-switch adaptor with 12 random nucleotides marked each cDNA molecule. Using its own MiXCR run on the 5' RACE reads, TCRdb lists one record per CDR3 protein. Of about 1,500,000 distinct CDR3 sequences in the sample, 35% to 45% are singletons; the top ten hold 7.9%. The V call is TRBV27, the J call TRBJ2-2; 7 nucleotides align to TRBD2. The sequence was collected from a woman aged 18-35 years in good health. The specimen sequenced was blood. The CDR3 sequence is CASVAGGGFGGELFF. The CDR3 bases are TGTGCCAGCGTCGCGGGCGGGGGTTTTGGCGGGGAGCTGTTTTTT.